This is a list of T cell receptor beta chains from one sample in a study of blood T cell repertoires in COVID-19. The table came from immunoSEQ multiplex PCR; TCRdb's copy has only in-frame clones and leaves some out. Of 35,000 to 45,000 clones listed, around 85% are singletons. Sequences were obtained from peripheral blood. The source of these receptors is a woman aged 80 or over with acute or convalescent COVID-19. Both conserved end residues are part of each CDR3. Each record gives: D gene, V gene, J gene, clone size, CDR3 DNA, CDR3 protein. A D gene is named only where the DNA matches it firmly. Expanded clones are given a class, and other clones once, few, many or no size at all.

D gene: -
V gene: TRBV2
J gene: TRBJ1-2
clone size: -
CDR3 DNA: TGTGCCATCAGGGGAGGGGGGAATCTTGGCTACACCTTC
CDR3 protein: CAIRGGGNLGYTF

D gene: -
V gene: TRBV27
J gene: TRBJ2-7
clone size: -
CDR3 DNA: TGTGCCAGCAGGACTTTCGGGAACGAGCAGTACTTC
CDR3 protein: CASRTFGNEQYF

D gene: -
V gene: TRBV9
J gene: TRBJ2-3
clone size: -
CDR3 DNA: TGTGCCAGCAGCGTAGAAGCGGTAACAGATACGCAGTATTTT
CDR3 protein: CASSVEAVTDTQYF

D gene: TRBD1
V gene: TRBV28
J gene: TRBJ2-7
clone size: once
CDR3 DNA: TGTGCCAGCAGTTTAGACCCCGGGGCAGGGGGCGTGTACGAGCAGTACTTC
CDR3 protein: CASSLDPGAGGVYEQYF

D gene: TRBD2
V gene: TRBV4-2
J gene: TRBJ2-1
clone size: -
CDR3 DNA: TGTGCCAGCAGCCAAGAGGGACTAGCGGGAGTGTTAGAGCAGTTCTTC
CDR3 protein: CASSQEGLAGVLEQFF

D gene: TRBD2
V gene: TRBV5-1
J gene: TRBJ2-5
clone size: -
CDR3 DNA: TGCGCCAGCAGCAGCGGGGGCCGCGCTCAAGAGACCCAGTACTTC
CDR3 protein: CASSSGGRAQETQYF

D gene: TRBD2
V gene: TRBV6-1
J gene: TRBJ2-3
clone size: -
CDR3 DNA: TGTGCCAGCAGTGTAGCGGGAGGGACAGATACGCAGTATTTT
CDR3 protein: CASSVAGGTDTQYF

D gene: -
V gene: TRBV2
J gene: TRBJ2-1
clone size: -
CDR3 DNA: TGTGCCAGCAGAGGGCTAGCTTACTCCGACAATGAGCAGTTCTTC
CDR3 protein: CASRGLAYSDNEQFF

D gene: -
V gene: TRBV19
J gene: TRBJ1-4
clone size: -
CDR3 DNA: TGTGCCAGTAGTGTGTCGAGCTGGGGCAATGAAAAACTGTTTTTT
CDR3 protein: CASSVSSWGNEKLFF

D gene: -
V gene: TRBV28
J gene: TRBJ2-1
clone size: -
CDR3 DNA: TGTGCCAGCAGATTATCAACCACCGGACTTTTCTACAATGAGCAGTTCTTC
CDR3 protein: CASRLSTTGLFYNEQFF

D gene: -
V gene: TRBV20-1
J gene: TRBJ1-5
clone size: once
CDR3 DNA: TGCAGTGCTAGTAAAGCGAATAGCAATCAGCCCCAGCATTTT
CDR3 protein: CSASKANSNQPQHF

D gene: -
V gene: TRBV5-4
J gene: TRBJ1-2
clone size: -
CDR3 DNA: TGTGCCAGCAGCTTGGCTGCGTTTAACTATGGCTACACCTTC
CDR3 protein: CASSLAAFNYGYTF

D gene: -
V gene: TRBV19
J gene: TRBJ1-6
clone size: -
CDR3 DNA: TGTGCCAGTAGTAGACAAAATTCACCCCTCCACTTT
CDR3 protein: CASSRQNSPLHF

D gene: -
V gene: TRBV19
J gene: TRBJ1-2
clone size: -
CDR3 DNA: TGTGCCAGTAGTAGAGGGGGTAATGGCTACACCTTC
CDR3 protein: CASSRGGNGYTF

D gene: -
V gene: TRBV19
J gene: TRBJ1-2
clone size: -
CDR3 DNA: TGTGCCAGTAGTATACAGGGTCTCCGACGTGGCTACACCTTC
CDR3 protein: CASSIQGLRRGYTF

D gene: -
V gene: TRBV5-1
J gene: TRBJ2-1
clone size: -
CDR3 DNA: TGCGCCAGCAGCTTGGTCTCCGACAATGAGCAGTTCTTC
CDR3 protein: CASSLVSDNEQFF

D gene: -
V gene: TRBV3-1/TRBV3-2
J gene: TRBJ2-1
clone size: once
CDR3 DNA: TGTGCCAGCAGCCAAGCCCGGGCGGGACGAAACAATGAGCAGTTCTTC
CDR3 protein: CASSQARAGRNNEQFF

D gene: TRBD2
V gene: TRBV18
J gene: TRBJ2-1
clone size: -
CDR3 DNA: TGTACCAGCTCACCGGGACTAGTAGCTGATGAGCAGTTCTTC
CDR3 protein: CTSSPGLVADEQFF

D gene: -
V gene: TRBV28
J gene: TRBJ1-1
clone size: -
CDR3 DNA: TGTGCCAGCACCCCCATAAGGGGGAACACTGAAGCTTTCTTT
CDR3 protein: CASTPIRGNTEAFF

D gene: -
V gene: TRBV30
J gene: TRBJ1-1
clone size: -
CDR3 DNA: TGTGCCTGGAGTCCCACAGGGTATCGCACTGAAGCTTTCTTT
CDR3 protein: CAWSPTGYRTEAFF

D gene: -
V gene: TRBV19
J gene: TRBJ1-4
clone size: few
CDR3 DNA: TGTGCCAGTAGTATAGACCACAGGAAACATAATGAAAAACTGTTTTTT
CDR3 protein: CASSIDHRKHNEKLFF

D gene: TRBD1
V gene: TRBV4-1
J gene: TRBJ1-4
clone size: -
CDR3 DNA: TGCGCCAGCAGCCAAGATCGGAGGACAGGGGACCCAAGTGTCGAAAAACTGTTTTTT
CDR3 protein: CASSQDRRTGDPSVEKLFF

D gene: -
V gene: TRBV5-1
J gene: TRBJ2-3
clone size: -
CDR3 DNA: TGCGCCAGCAGCTCGCAGTTAGCTAGCACAGATACGCAGTATTTT
CDR3 protein: CASSSQLASTDTQYF

D gene: TRBD1
V gene: TRBV5-1
J gene: TRBJ2-3
clone size: few
CDR3 DNA: TGCGCCAGCAGCTTTGGGGACAGGGTGGGGACAGATACGCAGTATTTT
CDR3 protein: CASSFGDRVGTDTQYF

D gene: -
V gene: TRBV27
J gene: TRBJ2-2
clone size: -
CDR3 DNA: TGTGCCAGCAGTAACGGTGAGGGAGTCGGGGAGCTGTTTTTT
CDR3 protein: CASSNGEGVGELFF

D gene: TRBD2
V gene: TRBV29-1
J gene: TRBJ2-5
clone size: -
CDR3 DNA: TGCAGCGTTTACGGACTAGCGGGAGGTACAATTTTACAAGAGACCCAGTACTTC
CDR3 protein: CSVYGLAGGTILQETQYF